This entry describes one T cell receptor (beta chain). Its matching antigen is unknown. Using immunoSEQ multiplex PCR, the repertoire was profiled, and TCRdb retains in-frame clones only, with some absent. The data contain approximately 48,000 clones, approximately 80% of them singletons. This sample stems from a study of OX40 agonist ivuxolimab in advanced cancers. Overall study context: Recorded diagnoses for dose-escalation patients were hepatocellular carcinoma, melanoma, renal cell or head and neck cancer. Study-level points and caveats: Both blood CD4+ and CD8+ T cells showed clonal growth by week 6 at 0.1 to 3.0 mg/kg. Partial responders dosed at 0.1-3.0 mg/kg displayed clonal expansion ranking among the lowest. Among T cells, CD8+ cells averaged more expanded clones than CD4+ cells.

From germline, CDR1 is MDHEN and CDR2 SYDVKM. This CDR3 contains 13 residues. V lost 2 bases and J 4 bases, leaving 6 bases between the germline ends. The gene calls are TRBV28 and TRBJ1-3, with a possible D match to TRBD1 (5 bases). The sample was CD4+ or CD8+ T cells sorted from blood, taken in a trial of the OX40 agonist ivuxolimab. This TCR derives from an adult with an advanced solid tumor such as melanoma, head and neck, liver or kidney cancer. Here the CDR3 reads CASSLGGGNTIYF. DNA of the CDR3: TGTGCCAGCAGTTTAGGGGGGGGAAACACCATATATTTT.